These 20 T cell receptor beta chains came from one sample sequenced in a study of shared clonotypes between healthy human individuals. Measured with immunoSEQ multiplex PCR; TCRdb has only the in-frame clones, and not every one. This repertoire shows over 400,000 clones, roughly 95% found once; its top ten account for about 0.059%. The material sequenced was naive CD4+ T cells sorted from blood. Subset noted: CD45RA+ positively selected. These TCRs come from a woman under 40 in good health.

The chain carries TRBV10-3 and TRBJ2-2; perhaps TRBD1 as D (6 bases). The germline V gene has CDR1 ENHRY and CDR2 SYGVKD. Trimming removed 8 bases at V and 2 bases at J, with 12 bases between. This CDR3 region has 14 residues. The DNA for the CDR3 is TGTGCCATCGTACGGGACACTAACACCGGGGAGCTGTTTTTT. Residues: CAIVRDTNTGELFF.

The gene calls are TRBV11-2 and TRBJ2-1; possibly TRBD2 for D (5 bases). V dropped 2 bases and J dropped 1 base, with 18 bases sitting between them. The CDR3 is made up of 18 amino acids. Germline lookup yields CDR1 SGHAT and CDR2 FQNNGV. The CDR3 region has the DNA TGTGCCAGCAGCTTAATCGAATCCGGACTCCTATCCTACAATGAGCAGTTCTTC. Its protein is CASSLIESGLLSYNEQFF.

The chain has TRBV2 and TRBJ2-7, with a weak D call TRBD2 (6 bases). V was shortened by 11 bases and J by 0 bases, with 17 bases between the two germline ends. This CDR3 has 14 residues. The germline V gene encodes CDR1 SNHLY and CDR2 FYNNEI. Written as DNA, the CDR3 is TGTGCCTTCACGGGCGGGACCTTCTCCTACGAGCAGTACTTC. As protein: CAFTGGTFSYEQYF.

V and J are TRBV4-2 and TRBJ2-7, with 7 bases matching TRBD2. V lost 0 bases and J lost 2; bases outside the gene matches: 4. The CDR3 covers 15 residues. The germline V gene encodes CDR1 LGHNA and CDR2 YNFKEQ. The CDR3 loop reads CASSQESGGTYEQYF. CDR3 DNA: TGTGCCAGCAGCCAAGAATCGGGAGGTACCTACGAGCAGTACTTC.

Only one count was recorded for this clone. This chain uses TRBV22-1 with TRBJ2-1. TRBV22-1 corresponds to a pseudogene. This CDR3 has 14 residues. This chain's CDR3 is CPGLPRGPPGEQFF. CDR3 nucleotides: TGTCCTGGCCTCCCCCGGGGGCCTCCGGGTGAGCAGTTCTTC.

The V call is TRBV4-1, the J call TRBJ2-7; tentative D call: TRBD2 (5 bases). Germline CDR1 reads MGHRA; CDR2 reads YSYEKL. V was pared by 4 bases and J by 5 bases, with 24 bases between. The CDR3 runs to 17 residues. The CDR3 region is CASSPRASGTFLDEQYF. CDR3 nucleotides: TGCGCCAGCAGCCCGCGGGCCAGCGGTACGTTCTTGGACGAGCAGTACTTC.

The genes are TRBV5-1 and TRBJ1-1; 11 bases match TRBD1. V was clipped by 5 bases and J by 4 bases; unmatched bases: 7. The CDR3 consists of 15 residues. Germline lookup yields CDR1 SGHRS and CDR2 YFSETQ. CDR3 residues: CASRGEGTGGTEAFF. Here the CDR3 DNA reads TGCGCCAGCAGGGGAGAGGGGACAGGGGGCACTGAAGCTTTCTTT.

The rearrangement links TRBV2 to TRBJ2-6; D unclear. Trimming pared 6 bases from V and 3 bases from J, leaving 6 bases between. The CDR3 contains 13 residues. Germline CDR1 and CDR2: SNHLY and FYNNEI. The CDR3 sequence is CASRADGANVLTF. In DNA form, the CDR3 reads TGTGCCAGCAGGGCAGATGGGGCCAACGTCCTGACTTTC.

The chain employs TRBV7-2 and TRBJ2-5; maybe TRBD2 (5 bases). CDR1 and CDR2 from the germline V gene are SGHTA and FQGNSA. Trimming took off 4 bases at V and 2 bases at J, with 14 bases between the two ends. The CDR3 has 15 amino acids. For the CDR3, the DNA is TGTGCCAGCAGCTCGCGGACTGGCCTACAAGAGACCCAGTACTTC. It yields the protein CASSSRTGLQETQYF. The full variable domain, rest sourced from reference TRBV7-2 and TRBJ2-5, is GAGVSQSPSNKVTEKGKDVELRCDPISGHTALYWYRQSLGQGLEFLIYFQGNSAPDKSGLPSDRFSAERTGGSVSTLTIQRTQQEDSAVYLCASSSRTGLQETQYFGPGTRLLVL.

The rearrangement links TRBV28 to TRBJ2-5, with D unclear. The J call may be wrong; the DNA end is better matched by TRBJ2-7. The CDR3 sequence is 12 residues long. Germline CDR1 MDHEN, CDR2 SYDVKM. CDR3 amino acids: CASTGQPYEQYF. The CDR3 region has the DNA TGTGCCAGCACCGGCCAGCCCTACGAGCAGTACTTC.

V and J are TRBV5-1 and TRBJ2-7; D might be TRBD2 (6 bases). The CDR3 is 16 residues long. CDR1 SGHRS and CDR2 YFSETQ come from the germline V gene. The V end was cut by 3 bases, the J end by 9 bases, with 25 bases between. Written as DNA, the CDR3 is TGCGCCAGCAGCTCTACCCCGAGCCTTAAGAACGGGGGGCAGTACTTC. Its protein is CASSSTPSLKNGGQYF. The full variable domain, completed using reference TRBV5-1 and TRBJ2-7, is KAGVTQTPRYLIKTRGQQVTLSCSPISGHRSVSWYQQTPGQGLQFLFEYFSETQRNKGNFPGRFSGRQFSNSRSEMNVSTLELGDSALYLCASSSTPSLKNGGQYFGPGTRLTVT.

This clone was observed once. The chain links TRBV2 to TRBJ1-2; a weak D match, TRBD1 (6 bases). The germline V and J ends were trimmed by 1 base and 7 bases, with 13 bases remaining between them. Germline lookup yields CDR1 SNHLY and CDR2 FYNNEI. The CDR3 has 14 amino acids. The CDR3 bases are TGTGCCAGCAGTGAAGTCGGGGGGGCGGTTGGCTACACCTTC. Its translation is CASSEVGGAVGYTF.

This chain connects TRBV5-1 to TRBJ1-2; 11 bases line up with TRBD1. CDR3 size: 16 residues. The V segment lost 0 bases and the J segment 6 bases; nucleotides outside the gene matches: 7. CDR1 is SGHRS, CDR2 YFSETQ, per germline. The CDR3 region is CASSLADGQGADGYTF. The CDR3 bases are TGCGCCAGCAGCTTGGCCGACGGACAGGGGGCGGATGGCTACACCTTC.

The V call is TRBV28, the J call TRBJ1-5; no reliable D call. The germline V gene encodes CDR1 MDHEN and CDR2 SYDVKM. Trimming stripped 3 bases from V and 6 bases from J, with 9 bases between. The CDR3 consists of 13 residues. CDR3 bases: TGTGCCAGCAGTTTTTCTTCGGGTCAGCCCCAGCATTTT. This codes for CASSFSSGQPQHF.

The chain couples TRBV11-2 to TRBJ2-5, with D perhaps matching TRBD2 (6 bases). Germline CDR1 reads SGHAT; CDR2 reads FQNNGV. Trimming left V 5 bases short and J 0 bases short, with 22 bases between. The CDR3 is 18 amino acids. CDR3 sequence (DNA): TGTGCCAGCAGCGTGCGTTTGACTAGTTTGGTCGACCAAGAGACCCAGTACTTC. Amino acid sequence: CASSVRLTSLVDQETQYF.

The CDR3 bases are TGCGCCAGTAAGAAGCGGGAGCCAGATACGCAGTATTTT. Its translation: CASKKREPDTQYF. The J gene is TRBJ2-3, the V gene TRBV5-1, with 8 bases fitting TRBD2. The CDR3 has 13 residues. The germline V gene encodes CDR1 SGHRS and CDR2 YFSETQ. J gave up 4 bases and V 8 bases, and 6 bases lay outside the gene matches.

This clone was picked up one time. CDR3 sequence: CASSPPGAGGNEQYF. The CDR3 DNA follows: TGTGCCAGCTCACCCCCCGGAGCGGGTGGTAACGAGCAGTACTTC. The chain recombines TRBV18 with TRBJ2-7; maybe TRBD2 (6 bases). The CDR3 totals 15 residues. Germline V gene sequence: CDR1 KGHSH, CDR2 LQKENI. V was shortened by 3 bases and J by 5 bases, with 17 bases between the two germline ends.

This sequence joins TRBV6-5 and TRBJ2-7; a possible D gene is TRBD2 (6 bases). Germline V gene sequence: CDR1 MNHEY, CDR2 SVGAGI. V lost 0 bases and J lost 3, with 12 bases in between. The CDR3 length is 15 residues. The CDR3 nucleotides read TGTGCCAGCAGTTACTCCGGGACTTCTTACTACGAGCAGTACTTC. Its protein product is CASSYSGTSYYEQYF.

V is TRBV2 and J is TRBJ2-3; no definite D call. Germline V gives CDR1 SNHLY, CDR2 FYNNEI. The V gene lost 8 bases and the J gene lost 3 bases, with 12 bases spanning the gap. The CDR3 contains 13 residues. The CDR3 spells CASGVKRTDTQYF. The CDR3 region has the DNA TGTGCCAGCGGGGTCAAGAGGACAGATACGCAGTATTTT.

The chain is built from TRBV28 and TRBJ2-5; 8 bases are a match to TRBD2. There are 14 residues in the CDR3. V shed 7 bases, J shed 1 base, and the junction held 5 bases outside the gene matches. Germline assignment: CDR1 MDHEN and CDR2 SYDVKM. CDR3 in DNA: TGTGCCAGCACCAACGGGGGGGTCCAAGAGACCCAGTACTTC. Protein product: CASTNGGVQETQYF.